Below, one TCR beta chain is given with its context. Its cognate antigen is unknown. The sample originates from a study of T cell responses to AZD1222 COVID-19 vaccine. Study-wide points: Scientists sampled the repertoires only once the peak T cell response had passed. Mapped onto spike, vaccine-associated CD4 TCRs spanned it and were dominant at 160-218 and 743-854. Females made up more of the donors, who were largely white British, and clonal diversity may have come out too low.

Here immunoSEQ multiplex PCR was the method, and the copy in TCRdb shows in-frame clones only, minus some. The sample shows around 140,000 clones, 85% to 95% of them seen only once. The CDR3 length is 16 residues. In germline, CDR1 is SNHLY, CDR2 FYNNEI. Germline trimming cut 6 bases from V and 1 base from J; bases unmatched to any gene: 7. This sequence joins TRBV2 and TRBJ2-4; 9 nucleotides match TRBD2. The sequence came from an adult in good health. This material consisted of peripheral blood, taken on day 0 of AZD1222 vaccination. The CDR3 DNA reads TGTGCCAGCAGGAGAGGGACTAGCCGGGCCAAAAACATTCAGTACTTC. This translates into CASRRGTSRAKNIQYF.